This T cell receptor (beta chain) was identified in a study of cytomegalovirus exposure and HLA in healthy donors. Study-wide findings and caveats: In terms of immune exposure information, only CMV serostatus was available. In an earlier analysis, most TCR beta V segments were productive about 87% or about 30% of the time.

Use of 60 Vbeta and 13 Jbeta primers characterized the PCR. This table comes from immunoSEQ multiplex PCR, and its TCRdb copy is limited to in-frame clones, with some not included. The repertoire holds about 110,000 clones, with 60% to 80% as singletons. This clone came up a few times. Antigen specificity is unknown. This CDR3 contains 14 residues. The junction had 9 bases not matched to a gene; V was cut back by 4 bases and J by 6 bases. The germline V gene encodes CDR1 SGHNT and CDR2 YYREEE (reference sequence). V and J are TRBV5-4 and TRBJ2-7; 8 bases map to TRBD2. The receptor's source is a man over 45 in good health and CMV-seropositive. The sequenced sample consisted of PBMCs. This CDR3 is CASSQREGGSEQYF. The DNA for the CDR3 is TGTGCCAGCAGCCAACGGGAGGGCGGGAGCGAGCAGTACTTC.